One T cell receptor (beta chain) is described in this entry. The data belong to a study of technical replicates of blood from several donors. TCRdb's copy holds only in-frame clones and misses some; the assay was immunoSEQ multiplex PCR. The sample includes roughly 76,000 clones, around 94% seen only once; the top ten take approximately 0.41%. The sequenced sample was T cells isolated from PBMCs. The receptor's source is a human donor in good health.

DNA of the CDR3: TGTGCCAGCTCACCAGAAGTGCAGCAGCCCCAGCATTTT. Encoded protein: CASSPEVQQPQHF. This chain uses TRBV18 with TRBJ1-5; no clear D. V gave up 2 bases and J gave up 7 bases, with 9 bases separating them. The CDR3 is 13 residues long. The germline CDR1 and CDR2 sequences are KGHSH and LQKENI.